These 2 T cell receptor beta chains were all obtained from the same sample, sequenced in a study of OX40 agonist ivuxolimab in advanced cancers. Library preparation used the immunoSEQ multiplex PCR assay. Drawn from immuneACCESS, this table holds only the in-frame rearrangements with V and J called that TCRdb kept. Clones are partly lost; checked studies trace under half to an unresolved V gene and leave the rest unexplained. This sample comprises 52,000 or so clones, nearly 95% of them detected only once. The biggest ten clones account for around a sixth of the sample. The specimen was CD4+ or CD8+ T cells sorted from blood, collected in a trial of the OX40 agonist ivuxolimab. The receptor set was obtained from an adult with an advanced solid tumor such as melanoma, head and neck, liver or kidney cancer.

The chain has TRBV10-3 and TRBJ1-5; D gene ambiguous. The CDR3 spans 14 residues. Trimming left V 2 bases short and J 3 bases short, with 8 bases between. Per the germline V gene, CDR1 is ENHRY and CDR2 is SYGVKD. The CDR3 loop reads CAISEGRDNQPQHF. The DNA for the CDR3 is TGTGCCATCAGTGAGGGACGAGACAATCAGCCCCAGCATTTT.

This chain connects TRBV28 to TRBJ2-1, with 7 bases aligning to TRBD2. This CDR3 spans 11 amino acids. V was clipped by 11 bases and J by 4 bases; unmatched bases: 2. Germline V CDR1 and CDR2: MDHEN, SYDVKM. The DNA of the CDR3 is TGTGCCGGGGGAGGGTACAATGAGCAGTTCTTC. This sequence encodes CAGGGYNEQFF.